A single sample gave rise to the 14 T cell receptor beta chains below, sequenced in a study of cytomegalovirus exposure and HLA in healthy donors. Vbeta (60) and Jbeta (13) primers were used in the PCR. TCRdb keeps only in-frame clones here, not all; method: immunoSEQ multiplex PCR. Here the sample spans approximately 120,000 clones, under 90% being singletons. Sequenced: PBMCs. The source is a woman between 40 and 55 years old in good health and CMV-seropositive.

CDR3 amino acids: CASSLDSGGNEQFF. CDR3 bases: TGCGCCAGCAGCTTGGATTCGGGAGGGAATGAGCAGTTCTTC. J is TRBJ2-1 and V is TRBV5-1, with 8 bases that match TRBD2. CDR3 length equals 14 residues. V shed 0 bases, J shed 7 bases, and the junction held 3 bases outside the gene matches. Per the germline V gene, CDR1 is SGHRS and CDR2 is YFSETQ.

The chain employs TRBV30 and TRBJ2-7; weak D call: TRBD1 (5 bases). Germline values: CDR1 GTSNPN, CDR2 SVGIG (reference sequence). CDR3 length: 13 residues. The V and J ends lost 0 bases and 2 bases respectively, with 8 bases between them. The CDR3 is CAWSVQGTYEQYF. In DNA form, the CDR3 reads TGTGCCTGGAGTGTTCAGGGAACCTACGAGCAGTACTTC.

This chain links TRBV7-2 with TRBJ2-3; maybe TRBD1 (5 bases). Trimming took 7 bases from V and 4 from J, leaving 15 bases between them. The CDR3 contains 14 residues. Per germline, CDR1 SGHTA and CDR2 FQGNSA. CDR3 residues: CASTRAGPADTQYF. For the CDR3, the DNA is TGTGCCAGCACCCGGGCAGGGCCCGCAGATACGCAGTATTTT. The full variable domain, in which reference TRBV7-2 and TRBJ2-3 provide the parts outside the CDR3, is GAGVSQSPSNKVTEKGKDVELRCDPISGHTALYWYRQSLGQGLEFLIYFQGNSAPDKSGLPSDRFSAERTGGSVSTLTIQRTQQEDSAVYLCASTRAGPADTQYFGPGTRLTVL.

This chain links TRBV19 with TRBJ2-7, with a possible D match to TRBD2 (5 bases). Trimming took off 9 bases at V and 2 bases at J, with 20 bases between the two ends. The V gene's germline CDR1 is LNHDA and CDR2 SQIVND (reference sequence). This CDR3 comprises 15 residues. CDR3 coding DNA: TGTGCCAGATCCCCCCGCGCAGGAGGTCCCTACGAGCAGTACTTC. It encodes CARSPRAGGPYEQYF.

J is TRBJ2-7 and V is TRBV5-6, with TRBD1 matching 7 bases. The CDR3 loop spans 17 amino acids. V shed 4 bases, J shed 3 bases, and the junction held 16 bases outside the gene matches. Germline assignment: CDR1 SGHDT and CDR2 YYEEEE. CDR3 sequence reads: CASSLDRDRRFFYEQYF. In nucleotides, the CDR3 is TGTGCCAGCAGCCTTGACAGGGATCGGCGCTTTTTCTACGAGCAGTACTTC.

The V gene is TRBV6-1, the J gene TRBJ2-7, with TRBD1 matching 10 bases. This CDR3 has 15 amino acids. CDR1 and CDR2 from the germline V gene are MNHNS and SASEGT. Trimming cost V 2 bases and J 6 bases; bases outside gene matches: 7. For the CDR3, the DNA is TGTGCCAGCAGTGAACCCTGGACAGGGGGGGGCGAGCAGTACTTC. As protein: CASSEPWTGGGEQYF.

This chain joins TRBV9 and TRBJ2-1; 8 nucleotides agree with TRBD1. With 0 bases clipped from V and 5 bases from J, the junction kept 7 bases outside the gene matches. CDR1 is SGDLS and CDR2 is YYNGEE in the germline V gene. CDR3 length equals 16 residues. The CDR3 sequence is CASSVDQGAIDNEQFF. In DNA form, the CDR3 reads TGTGCCAGCAGCGTAGATCAGGGGGCAATCGACAATGAGCAGTTCTTC.

The chain carries TRBV5-8 and TRBJ2-7; 9 bases fit TRBD2. The CDR3 contains 15 residues. Germline V gene sequence: CDR1 SGHTS, CDR2 YDEGEE. The V gene end was trimmed by 2 bases and the J gene end by 2 bases; junction bases not matched to a gene: 5. The CDR3 region has the DNA TGTGCCAGCAGCTTATCGGCTAGCGGGGCCTACGAGCAGTACTTC. Translating gives CASSLSASGAYEQYF.

The CDR3 DNA reads TGTGCCACCAGCAGAGCGGCAGGGGGCGCCCAAGAGACCCAGTACTTC. This encodes CATSRAAGGAQETQYF. V usage is TRBV15 and J usage is TRBJ2-5; 8 nucleotides align to TRBD1. This CDR3 region has 16 residues. CDR1 is LNHNV, CDR2 YYDKDF, per germline (reference sequence). V lost 1 base to trimming and J lost 1 base; unmatched junction nucleotides: 5.

This clone is a singleton in its sample. The gene calls are TRBV7-3 and TRBJ2-2, with no clear D. With 3 bases removed from V and 4 bases from J, the gap between germline ends came to 6 bases. Per the germline V gene, CDR1 is SGHTA and CDR2 is FQGTGA. The CDR3 sequence is 13 residues long. The CDR3 DNA follows: TGTGCCAGCAGCTTCACAACCACCGGGGAGCTGTTTTTT. As protein: CASSFTTTGELFF.

The J gene is TRBJ2-7, the V gene TRBV28, with D perhaps TRBD2 (5 bases). The CDR3 extends over 14 amino acids. The germline V gene has CDR1 MDHEN and CDR2 SYDVKM. With 7 bases removed from V and 6 bases from J, the gap between germline ends came to 19 bases. As DNA, the CDR3 is TGTGCCAGCACTCCCTTCGGTAGACTAACCGAGCAGTACTTC. This sequence encodes CASTPFGRLTEQYF.

V is TRBV7-9 and J is TRBJ1-2, with 7 bases identical to TRBD1. The V gene's germline CDR1 is SEHNR and CDR2 FQNEAQ (reference sequence). V lost 1 base and J lost 3; bases outside the gene matches: 2. The CDR3 spans 14 residues. This chain's CDR3 is CASSLEGAYYGYTF. The CDR3 DNA follows: TGTGCCAGCAGCTTAGAGGGGGCATACTATGGCTACACCTTC.

This clone was observed a few times. This chain uses TRBV7-9 with TRBJ2-3; 7 positions agree with TRBD2. CDR1 is SEHNR and CDR2 is FQNEAQ in the germline V gene (reference sequence). The J segment lost 5 bases and the V segment lost 1 base, leaving 9 bases of the junction unmatched. This CDR3 is 16 amino acids long. The CDR3 region is CASSLDVGGSGDTQYF. The CDR3 nucleotides read TGTGCCAGCAGCTTAGATGTGGGAGGGTCTGGAGATACGCAGTATTTT.

This clone was recorded a few times. The rearrangement links TRBV27 to TRBJ1-2; 10 bases agree with TRBD1. Per the germline V gene, CDR1 is MNHEY and CDR2 is SMNVEV (reference sequence). The V segment lost 5 bases and the J segment 7 bases; nucleotides outside the gene matches: 7. The CDR3 length is 14 residues. In nucleotides, the CDR3 is TGTGCCAGCAGTCCCGCCGGGACAGGGGTTGGCTACACCTTC. It translates to CASSPAGTGVGYTF.